These T cell receptor beta chains were read from a single sample in a study of glioma-infiltrating T cells. TCRdb recomputed calls from the multiplex PCR reads with MiXCR, one row per CDR3 protein. Counted here are around 170,000 distinct CDR3 sequences, around 42% occurring once; the ten biggest clones make up 5.2%. The sequencing input was glioma tissue, nonneoplastic brain tissue, or PBMCs (not recorded which). Receptors originate from a human donor with low-grade glioma or glioblastoma, undergoing nonglioma brain surgery, or in good health (not recorded which). Each CDR3 is given with its conserved first and last residue. D genes are given only for firm matches. Only part of the rows carry a size: once, few, many, or a class if the clone is expanded.

d_call j_call v_call clone_size cdr3_aa cdr3_nt
- TRBJ2-2 TRBV19 few CASSLHLSNVGELFF TGTGCCAGTAGCTTGCACCTATCGAACGTCGGGGAGCTGTTTTTT
- TRBJ2-3 TRBV7-9 - CASSRQETKYF TGTGCCAGCAGCCGACAAGAGACCAAATACTTT
- TRBJ2-5 TRBV12-3/TRBV12-4 - CASSLGTALTKTQYF TGTGCCAGCAGTTTAGGGACAGCCCTAACAAAGACCCAGTACTTC
- TRBJ2-7 TRBV14 many CASSQVTLQRPGEQYF TGTGCCAGCAGCCAAGTCACCCTACAACGTCCTGGCGAGCAGTACTTC
TRBD2 TRBJ2-5 TRBV19 few CASSTRLAEETQYF TGTGCCAGTAGTACCAGACTAGCGGAAGAGACCCAGTACTTC
- TRBJ2-7 TRBV29-1 - CSVEGDGGYEQYF TGCAGCGTTGAAGGTGATGGGGGCTACGAGCAGTACTTC
TRBD1 TRBJ1-1 TRBV14 few CASSPGTVVGAFF TGTGCCAGCAGCCCCGGGACAGTAGTTGGAGCTTTCTTT
TRBD2 TRBJ2-3 TRBV20-1 many CSARDLGLAASTDTQYF TGCAGTGCTAGAGATTTAGGGCTAGCGGCTAGCACAGATACGCAGTATTTT
TRBD2 TRBJ2-7 TRBV20-1 - CSARDVAGGVYEQYF TGCAGTGCTAGAGATGTAGCGGGAGGGGTATACGAGCAGTACTTC
- TRBJ2-1 TRBV29-1 - CSVGSGPRGNEQFF TGCAGCGTTGGGTCCGGCCCGAGAGGTAATGAGCAGTTCTTC